The 16 T cell receptor beta chains in this list originate from one sample, sequenced in a study of cytomegalovirus exposure and HLA in healthy donors. PCR used 60 Vbeta primers and 13 Jbeta primers. Here immunoSEQ multiplex PCR was the method, and the copy in TCRdb shows in-frame clones only, minus some. The sample holds 180,000 or so clones, about three quarters seen once. Sequencing was performed on PBMCs. Source of these receptors: a man aged 45 to 65 in good health and CMV-seropositive.

The chain combines TRBV4-2 with TRBJ1-2; possibly TRBD1 for D (5 bases). Trimming stripped 0 bases from V and 0 bases from J, with 14 bases between. CDR3 length: 17 residues. CDR1 and CDR2 (germline): LGHNA, YNFKEQ. The CDR3 DNA is TGTGCCAGCAGCCAAGATGTGGCCGGGGGGACTAACTATGGCTACACCTTC. Protein sequence: CASSQDVAGGTNYGYTF.

This clone appeared once. The V and J genes are TRBV5-1 and TRBJ2-5, with 8 bases identical to TRBD2. CDR1 and CDR2 from the germline V gene are SGHRS and YFSETQ. The CDR3 contains 14 residues. J was trimmed by 3 bases and V by 0 bases; bases with no gene match: 1. The CDR3 region has the DNA TGCGCCAGCAGCTTGGGTAGCGGGGAAGAGACCCAGTACTTC. Protein: CASSLGSGEETQYF.

This clone has just one count. The rearrangement uses TRBV7-2 and TRBJ1-2; unclear D gene. CDR1 SGHTA and CDR2 FQGNSA come from the germline V gene. The CDR3 consists of 18 residues. Trimming took off 2 bases at V and 6 bases at J, with 25 bases between the two ends. In nucleotides, the CDR3 is TGTGCCAGCAGCTTAAGCGTCAGCGGAGCTCTAGGAGGTAATGGCTACACCTTC. Residues: CASSLSVSGALGGNGYTF.

The table lists this clone with a count of one. The rearrangement links TRBV14 to TRBJ1-1; D possibly corresponds to TRBD1 (6 bases). Germline V CDR1 and CDR2: SGHDN, FVKESK. This CDR3 has 18 amino acids. The V end lost 4 bases, the J end lost 1 base, and 22 bases lay between the germline ends. The CDR3 region has the DNA TGTGCCAGCAGCCCGATGTGGGGGACACCGGGGGGGAACACTGAAGCTTTCTTT. It encodes CASSPMWGTPGGNTEAFF.

This chain uses TRBV6-1 with TRBJ2-7; unclear D gene. With 2 bases removed from V and 2 bases from J, the gap between germline ends came to 10 bases. In germline, CDR1 is MNHNS, CDR2 SASEGT. The CDR3 is made up of 14 amino acids. For the CDR3, the DNA is TGTGCCAGCAGTGAATTTAGGCTAGCCTACGAGCAGTACGTC. As protein: CASSEFRLAYEQYV.

The chain has TRBV7-9 and TRBJ2-3; 11 bases align to TRBD1. The germline CDR1 and CDR2 sequences are SEHNR and FQNEAQ (reference sequence). This CDR3 is built from 16 residues. Trimming cost V 5 bases and J 4 bases; bases outside gene matches: 8. CDR3 nucleotide sequence: TGTGCCAGCAGCCGACGGACAGGGGGCATTGCAGATACGCAGTATTTT. Translation: CASSRRTGGIADTQYF.

The chain carries TRBV6-4 and TRBJ1-1; D remains unclear. Germline CDR1 MRHNA, CDR2 SNTAGT. This CDR3 comprises 14 residues. V was pared by 7 bases and J by 4 bases, with 16 bases between. The CDR3 region is CASTLTSGSTEAFF. CDR3 nucleotides: TGTGCCAGCACCCTGACGTCGGGGAGCACTGAAGCTTTCTTT.

The chain recombines TRBV14 with TRBJ1-2, with D perhaps TRBD1 (5 bases). The V end lost 0 bases, the J end lost 10 bases, and 9 bases lay between the germline ends. CDR3 length: 12 residues. Germline V CDR1 and CDR2: SGHDN, FVKESK. The CDR3 sequence: CASSQDRALYTF. CDR3 nucleotides: TGTGCCAGCAGCCAAGACAGGGCCCTCTACACCTTC.

As for this clone: A junction end diverges from the germline sequence, so it may reflect a read error. The chain has TRBV6-4 and TRBJ2-2; 9 bases are a match to TRBD1. Germline V gene data show CDR1 as MRHNA and CDR2 as SNTAGT. The CDR3 extends over 15 amino acids. This CDR3 reads CASRSQTGGTGELLF. The DNA for the CDR3 is TGTGCCAGCAGATCCCAGACAGGGGGAACCGGGGAGCTGCTTTTT.

The J gene is TRBJ2-3, the V gene TRBV9; 12 bases line up with TRBD2. The junction had 6 bases not matched to a gene; V was cut back by 2 bases and J by 5 bases. In germline, CDR1 is SGDLS, CDR2 YYNGEE. This CDR3 region has 16 residues. The CDR3 DNA is TGTGCCAGCAGCGTCCGGACTAGCGGGGTAGGAGATACGCAGTATTTT. Translated, it gives CASSVRTSGVGDTQYF.

The V gene is TRBV4-1, the J gene TRBJ1-2, with D hard to call. Deletions cut 1 base from V and 2 bases from J, with 14 bases between. Germline values: CDR1 MGHRA, CDR2 YSYEKL. The CDR3 is made up of 16 amino acids. CDR3 in DNA: TGCGCCAGCAGCCAAGCTTCGAGGGCCGAGAACTATGGCTACACCTTC. Its protein product is CASSQASRAENYGYTF.

The V gene is TRBV28, the J gene TRBJ1-6; TRBD1 agrees at 12 bases. Germline V gives CDR1 MDHEN, CDR2 SYDVKM. CDR3 size: 16 residues. Losses at the gene ends were 5 bases for V and 7 bases for J; bases not matched to a gene: 6. This CDR3 is CASSLGTGGQNSPLHF. The CDR3, as DNA: TGTGCCAGCAGTCTCGGGACAGGGGGCCAAAATTCACCCCTCCACTTT.

The V and J genes are TRBV2 and TRBJ2-2, with 8 bases matching TRBD2. The CDR3 sequence is 16 residues long. CDR1 and CDR2 (germline): SNHLY, FYNNEI. V shed 2 bases and J 0 bases; nucleotides not matched to a gene: 2. CDR3 sequence reads: CASSERGGANTGELFF. CDR3 DNA: TGTGCCAGCAGTGAACGGGGGGGGGCGAACACCGGGGAGCTGTTTTTT.

This clone was counted between two and nine times. The chain links TRBV28 to TRBJ1-5; D is uncertain. The CDR3 covers 13 residues. Trimming cost V 7 bases and J 4 bases, with 11 bases left between them. The germline V gene encodes CDR1 MDHEN and CDR2 SYDVKM. The CDR3 nucleotides read TGTGCCAGCACCTCCGGGTCAAATCAGCCCCAGCATTTT. Residues: CASTSGSNQPQHF.

J is TRBJ1-3 and V is TRBV5-4, with D perhaps matching TRBD1 (5 bases). The germline V gene has CDR1 SGHNT and CDR2 YYREEE (reference sequence). This CDR3 comprises 15 residues. V lost 4 bases and J lost 3, with 14 bases in between. The chain's CDR3 is CASSRDWGGGNTIYF. DNA for the CDR3: TGTGCCAGCAGCCGGGACTGGGGAGGTGGAAACACCATATATTTT.

The chain recombines TRBV28 with TRBJ2-7; 10 bases are shared with TRBD1. Trimming removed 4 bases from V and 1 base from J; junction bases left unmatched: 4. Per germline, CDR1 MDHEN and CDR2 SYDVKM. The CDR3 is made up of 15 amino acids. CDR3 residues: CASSSTGGSSYEQYV. CDR3 nucleotides: TGTGCCAGCAGTTCGACAGGGGGCTCGTCCTACGAGCAGTACGTC.